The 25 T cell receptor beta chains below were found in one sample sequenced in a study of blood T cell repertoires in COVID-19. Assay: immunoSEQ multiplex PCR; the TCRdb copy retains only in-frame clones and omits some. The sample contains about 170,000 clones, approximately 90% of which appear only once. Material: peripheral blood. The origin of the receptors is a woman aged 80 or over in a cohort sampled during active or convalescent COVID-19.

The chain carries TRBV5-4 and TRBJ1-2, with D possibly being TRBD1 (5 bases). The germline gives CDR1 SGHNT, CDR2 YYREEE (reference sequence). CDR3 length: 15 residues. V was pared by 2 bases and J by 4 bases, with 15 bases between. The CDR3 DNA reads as TGTGCCAGCAGCTTTTTTATCGACAGCGCCTATGGCTACACCTTC. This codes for CASSFFIDSAYGYTF.

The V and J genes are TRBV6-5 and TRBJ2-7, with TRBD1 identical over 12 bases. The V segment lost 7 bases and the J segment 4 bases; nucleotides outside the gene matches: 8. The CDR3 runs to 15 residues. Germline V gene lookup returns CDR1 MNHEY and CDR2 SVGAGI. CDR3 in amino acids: CASTFRDRGLYEQYV. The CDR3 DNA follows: TGTGCCAGCACCTTTAGGGACAGGGGGCTTTACGAGCAGTACGTC.

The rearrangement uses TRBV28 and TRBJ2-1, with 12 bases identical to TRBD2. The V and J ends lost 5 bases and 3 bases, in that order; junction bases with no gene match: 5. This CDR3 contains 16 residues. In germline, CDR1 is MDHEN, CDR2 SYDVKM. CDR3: CASSASGGGLYNEQFF. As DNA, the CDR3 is TGTGCCAGCAGTGCTAGCGGGGGGGGTCTCTACAATGAGCAGTTCTTC.

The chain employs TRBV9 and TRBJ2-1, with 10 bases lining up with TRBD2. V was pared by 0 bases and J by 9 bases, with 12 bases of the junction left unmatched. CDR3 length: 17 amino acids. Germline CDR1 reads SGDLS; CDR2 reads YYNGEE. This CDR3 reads CASSVAPLSGRAGEQFF. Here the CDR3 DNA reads TGTGCCAGCAGCGTAGCCCCCCTGAGCGGGAGGGCTGGTGAGCAGTTCTTC.

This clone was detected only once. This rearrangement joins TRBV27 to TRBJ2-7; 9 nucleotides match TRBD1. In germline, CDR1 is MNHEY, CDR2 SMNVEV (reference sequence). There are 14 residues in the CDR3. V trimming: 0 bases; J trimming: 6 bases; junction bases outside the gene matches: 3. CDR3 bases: TGTGCCAGCAGTTTATCGGGACAGGGAGGCGAGCAGTACGTC. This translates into CASSLSGQGGEQYV.

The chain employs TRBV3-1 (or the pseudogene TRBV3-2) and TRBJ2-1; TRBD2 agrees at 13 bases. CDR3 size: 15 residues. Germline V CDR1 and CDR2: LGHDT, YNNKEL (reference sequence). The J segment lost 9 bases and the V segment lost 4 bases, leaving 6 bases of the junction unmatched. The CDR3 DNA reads TGTGCCAGCAGCCTCCAGGGACTAGCGGGAAGTGAGCAGTTCTTC. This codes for CASSLQGLAGSEQFF.

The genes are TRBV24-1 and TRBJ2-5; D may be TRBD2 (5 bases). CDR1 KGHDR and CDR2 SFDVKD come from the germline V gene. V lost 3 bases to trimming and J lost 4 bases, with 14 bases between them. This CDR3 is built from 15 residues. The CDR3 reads CATSDGRDLLETQYF. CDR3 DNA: TGTGCCACCAGTGATGGCCGGGATTTACTAGAGACCCAGTACTTC.

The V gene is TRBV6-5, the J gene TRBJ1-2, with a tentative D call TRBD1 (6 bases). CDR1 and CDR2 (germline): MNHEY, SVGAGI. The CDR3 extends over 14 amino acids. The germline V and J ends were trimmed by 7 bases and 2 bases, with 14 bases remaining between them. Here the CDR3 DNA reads TGTGCCAGCATCCCATTACAGGGCAACTATGGCTACACCTTC. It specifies CASIPLQGNYGYTF.

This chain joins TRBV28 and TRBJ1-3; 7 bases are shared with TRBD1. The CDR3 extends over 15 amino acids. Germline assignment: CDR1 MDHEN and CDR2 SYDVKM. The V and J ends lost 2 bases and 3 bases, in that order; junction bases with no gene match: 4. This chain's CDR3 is CASSLKGAGGNTIYF. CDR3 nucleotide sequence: TGTGCCAGCAGTTTAAAGGGGGCTGGTGGAAACACCATATATTTT.

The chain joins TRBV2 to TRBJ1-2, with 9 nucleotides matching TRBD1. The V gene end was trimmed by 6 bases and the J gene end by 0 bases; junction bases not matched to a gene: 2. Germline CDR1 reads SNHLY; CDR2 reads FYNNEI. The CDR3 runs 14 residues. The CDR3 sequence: CASRGDRANYGYTF. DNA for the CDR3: TGTGCCAGCAGGGGGGACAGGGCTAACTATGGCTACACCTTC.

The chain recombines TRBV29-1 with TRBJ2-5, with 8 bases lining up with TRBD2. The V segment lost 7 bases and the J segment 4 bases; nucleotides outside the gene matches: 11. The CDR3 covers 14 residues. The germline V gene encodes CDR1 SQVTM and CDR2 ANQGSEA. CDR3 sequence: CSGRSGSSLETQYF. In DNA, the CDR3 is TGCAGCGGCCGGAGCGGGAGCAGCTTAGAGACCCAGTACTTC.

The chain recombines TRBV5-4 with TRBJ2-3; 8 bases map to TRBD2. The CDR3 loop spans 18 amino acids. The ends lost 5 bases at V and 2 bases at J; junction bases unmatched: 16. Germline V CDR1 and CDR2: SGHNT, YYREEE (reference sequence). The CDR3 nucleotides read TGTGCCAGCAGAATGGGGAGAGTCCTAGCGGGTGACACAGATACGCAGTATTTT. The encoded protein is CASRMGRVLAGDTDTQYF.

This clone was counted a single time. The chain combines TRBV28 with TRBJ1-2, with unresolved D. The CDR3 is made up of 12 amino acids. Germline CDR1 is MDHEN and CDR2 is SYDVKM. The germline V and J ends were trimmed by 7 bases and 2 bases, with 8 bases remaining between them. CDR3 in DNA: TGTGCCAGCATGCGCGGGAACTATGGCTACACCTTC. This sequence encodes CASMRGNYGYTF.

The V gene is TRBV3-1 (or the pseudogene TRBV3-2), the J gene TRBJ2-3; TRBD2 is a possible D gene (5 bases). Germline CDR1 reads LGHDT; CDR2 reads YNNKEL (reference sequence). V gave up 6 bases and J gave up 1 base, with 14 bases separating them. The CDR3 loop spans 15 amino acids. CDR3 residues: CASRPGGAGTDTQYF. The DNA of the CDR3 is TGTGCCAGCAGACCCGGAGGAGCCGGCACAGATACGCAGTATTTT.

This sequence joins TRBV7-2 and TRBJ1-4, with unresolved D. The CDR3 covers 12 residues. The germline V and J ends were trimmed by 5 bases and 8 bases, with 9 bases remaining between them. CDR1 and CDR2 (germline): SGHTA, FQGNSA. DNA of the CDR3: TGTGCCAGCAGCCACGGTAGAGAAAAACTGTTTTTT. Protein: CASSHGREKLFF. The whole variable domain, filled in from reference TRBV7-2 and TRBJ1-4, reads GAGVSQSPSNKVTEKGKDVELRCDPISGHTALYWYRQSLGQGLEFLIYFQGNSAPDKSGLPSDRFSAERTGGSVSTLTIQRTQQEDSAVYLCASSHGREKLFFGSGTQLSVL.

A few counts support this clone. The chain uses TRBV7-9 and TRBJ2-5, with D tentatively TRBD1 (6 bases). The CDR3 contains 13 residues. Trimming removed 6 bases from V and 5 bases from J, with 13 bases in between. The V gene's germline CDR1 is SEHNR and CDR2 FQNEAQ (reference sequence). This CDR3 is CASRPTGLETQYF. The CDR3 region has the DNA TGTGCCAGCAGACCTACAGGGTTGGAGACCCAGTACTTC.

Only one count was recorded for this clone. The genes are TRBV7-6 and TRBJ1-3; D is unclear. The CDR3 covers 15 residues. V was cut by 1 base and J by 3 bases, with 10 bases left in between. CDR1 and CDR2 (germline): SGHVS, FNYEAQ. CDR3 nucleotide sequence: TGTGCCAGCAGCTTAGGGCCGGGGAGTGGAAACACCATATATTTT. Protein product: CASSLGPGSGNTIYF.

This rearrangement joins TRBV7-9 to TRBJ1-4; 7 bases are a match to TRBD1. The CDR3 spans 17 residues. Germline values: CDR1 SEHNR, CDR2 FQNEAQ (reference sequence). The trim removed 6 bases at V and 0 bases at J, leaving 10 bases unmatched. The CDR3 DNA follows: TGTGCCAGCAGGGACGGGACAGCTTATGCAACTAATGAAAAACTGTTTTTT. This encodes CASRDGTAYATNEKLFF.

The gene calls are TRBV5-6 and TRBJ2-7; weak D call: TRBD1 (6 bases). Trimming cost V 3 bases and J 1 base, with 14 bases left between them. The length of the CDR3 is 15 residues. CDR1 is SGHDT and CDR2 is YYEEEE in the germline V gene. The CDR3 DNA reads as TGTGCCAGCAGCTCCCGGGACACCTCGTCCTACGAGCAGTACGTC. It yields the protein CASSSRDTSSYEQYV.

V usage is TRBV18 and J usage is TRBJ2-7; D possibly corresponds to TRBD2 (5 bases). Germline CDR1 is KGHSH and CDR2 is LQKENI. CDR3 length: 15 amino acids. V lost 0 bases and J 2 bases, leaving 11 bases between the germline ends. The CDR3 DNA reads TGTGCCAGCTCACCACCTACTCGGGGTCCCTACGAGCAGTACTTC. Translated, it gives CASSPPTRGPYEQYF.

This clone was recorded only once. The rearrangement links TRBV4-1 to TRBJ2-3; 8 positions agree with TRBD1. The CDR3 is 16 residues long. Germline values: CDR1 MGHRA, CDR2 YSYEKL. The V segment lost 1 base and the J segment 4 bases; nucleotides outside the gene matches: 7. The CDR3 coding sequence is TGCGCCAGCAGCCAAGCCCCAGGGGGCTTATCAGATACGCAGTATTTT. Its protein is CASSQAPGGLSDTQYF.

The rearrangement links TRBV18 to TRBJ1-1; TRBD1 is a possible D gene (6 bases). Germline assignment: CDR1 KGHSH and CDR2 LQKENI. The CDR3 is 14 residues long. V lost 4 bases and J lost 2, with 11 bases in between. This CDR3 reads CASSRQVSNTEAFF. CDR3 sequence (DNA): TGTGCCAGCTCACGACAGGTTAGCAACACTGAAGCTTTCTTT.

Here the CDR3 reads CASSLLVQETQYF. In DNA, the CDR3 is TGTGCCAGCTCACTATTAGTCCAAGAGACCCAGTACTTC. V is TRBV18 and J is TRBJ2-5; D unresolved. In germline, CDR1 is KGHSH, CDR2 LQKENI. The CDR3 extends over 13 amino acids. V shed 4 bases and J shed 1 base, with 7 bases lying between them.

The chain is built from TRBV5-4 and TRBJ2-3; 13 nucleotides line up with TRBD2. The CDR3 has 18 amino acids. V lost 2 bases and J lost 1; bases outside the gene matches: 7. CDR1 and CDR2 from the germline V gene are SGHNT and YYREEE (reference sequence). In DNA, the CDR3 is TGTGCCAGCAGCTTCGGGGGGACTAGCGGGATGGGCACAGATACGCAGTATTTT. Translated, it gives CASSFGGTSGMGTDTQYF. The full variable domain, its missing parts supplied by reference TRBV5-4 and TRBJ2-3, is ETGVTQSPTHLIKTRGQQVTLRCSSQSGHNTVSWYQQALGQGPQFIFQYYREEENGRGNFPPRFSGLQFPNYSSELNVNALELDDSALYLCASSFGGTSGMGTDTQYFGPGTRLTVL.

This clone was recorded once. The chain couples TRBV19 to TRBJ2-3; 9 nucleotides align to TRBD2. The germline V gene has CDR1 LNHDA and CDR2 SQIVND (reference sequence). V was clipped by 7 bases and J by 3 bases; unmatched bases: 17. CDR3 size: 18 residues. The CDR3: CASNRGLAGFGLTDTQYF. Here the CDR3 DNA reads TGTGCCAGTAACCGGGGACTAGCCGGGTTTGGTTTGACAGATACGCAGTATTTT. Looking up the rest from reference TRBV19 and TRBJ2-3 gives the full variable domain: DGGITQSPKYLFRKEGQNVTLSCEQNLNHDAMYWYRQDPGQGLRLIYYSQIVNDFQKGDIAEGYSVSREKKESFPLTVTSAQKNPTAFYLCASNRGLAGFGLTDTQYFGPGTRLTVL.